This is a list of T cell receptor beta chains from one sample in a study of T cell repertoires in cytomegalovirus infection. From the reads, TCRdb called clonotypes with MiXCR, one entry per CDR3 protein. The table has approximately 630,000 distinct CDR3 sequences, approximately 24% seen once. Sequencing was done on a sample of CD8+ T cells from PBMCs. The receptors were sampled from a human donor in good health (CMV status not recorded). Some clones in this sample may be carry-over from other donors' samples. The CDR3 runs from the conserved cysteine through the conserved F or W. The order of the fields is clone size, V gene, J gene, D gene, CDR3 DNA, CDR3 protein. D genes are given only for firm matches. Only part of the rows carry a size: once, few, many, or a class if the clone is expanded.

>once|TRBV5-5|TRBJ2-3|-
TGTGCCAGCACTCCTATTCGGGATACGCAGTATTTT
CASTPIRDTQYF
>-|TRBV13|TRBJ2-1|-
TGTGCCAGCAGCTTAGGAGTCTCTAGCCTCTGTGAGCAGTTCTTC
CASSLGVSSLCEQFF
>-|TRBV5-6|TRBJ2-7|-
TGTGCCAGCAGCTTGCTAGGTTTGGCGAACGAGCAGTACTTC
CASSLLGLANEQYF
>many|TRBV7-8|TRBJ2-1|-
TGTGCCAGCAGCTTACCAGCCAGGGGGAGGGGGAACAATGAGCAGTTCTTC
CASSLPARGRGNNEQFF
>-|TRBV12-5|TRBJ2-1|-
TGTGCTAGTGGTTTGGGTCCCAGCTCCTACAATGAGCAGTTCTTC
CASGLGPSSYNEQFF
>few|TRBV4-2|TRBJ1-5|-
TGTGCCAGCAGCCAAGACAAGATTCACGGCCAGCCCCAGCATTTT
CASSQDKIHGQPQHF
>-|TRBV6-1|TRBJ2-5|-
TGTGCCAGCAGACCCCTGGGACTGAATGTCCAAGAGACCCAGTACTTC
CASRPLGLNVQETQYF
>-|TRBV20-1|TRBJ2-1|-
TGCAGTGCTAACCCAGTAACCTACAATGAGCAGTTCTTC
CSANPVTYNEQFF
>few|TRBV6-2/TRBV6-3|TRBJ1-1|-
TGTGCCAGCAGGCCCCTCAGGGGATGGGATGAAGCTTTCTTT
CASRPLRGWDEAFF
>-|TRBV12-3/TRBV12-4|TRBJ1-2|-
TGTGCCAGCAGTTTAAAAGAATTCTATGGCTACACCTTC
CASSLKEFYGYTF
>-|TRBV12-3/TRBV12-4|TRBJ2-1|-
TGTGCCAGCAACAGGCAGGGAAGCTCCTACAATGAGCAGTTCTTC
CASNRQGSSYNEQFF
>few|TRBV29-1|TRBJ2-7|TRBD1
TGCAGCGTTGAGGCCGGGACAGGAGCGCAGTACTTC
CSVEAGTGAQYF
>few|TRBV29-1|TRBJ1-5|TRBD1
TGCAGCGTAGCCACAGGGGGACAGCCCCAGCATTTT
CSVATGGQPQHF
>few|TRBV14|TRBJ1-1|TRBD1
TGTGCCAGCAGTCGTACCCGGGACAGGGGGGGCACTGAAGCTTTCTTT
CASSRTRDRGGTEAFF
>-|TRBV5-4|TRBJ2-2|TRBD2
TGTGCCAGCAGCGATAGCGGGGGGGACACCGGGGAGCTGTTTTTT
CASSDSGGDTGELFF
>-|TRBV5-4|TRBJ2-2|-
TGTGCCAGCAGCGAGACGGCGAACACCGGGGAGCTGTTTTTT
CASSETANTGELFF
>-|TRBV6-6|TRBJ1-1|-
TGTGTCAGCCTTTTCAAGGGTTGGGATCAAGCTAACACTGAAGCTTTCTTT
CVSLFKGWDQANTEAFF
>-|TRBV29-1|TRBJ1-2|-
TGCAGCGTTGAAGGTTCAGGGAAGGGCTATGGCTACACCTTC
CSVEGSGKGYGYTF
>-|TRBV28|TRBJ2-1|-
TGTGCCAGCACACCGCAGGGTAACTCCTACAATGAGCAGTTCTTC
CASTPQGNSYNEQFF
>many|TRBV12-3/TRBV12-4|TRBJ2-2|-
TGTGCCAGCAGCTTGGCGGGGGCTTCGGTCACCGGGGAGCTGTTTTTT
CASSLAGASVTGELFF
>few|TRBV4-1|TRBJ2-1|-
TGCGCCAGCAGCCCTACGCGTGGACAGAAATACAATGAGCAGTTCTTC
CASSPTRGQKYNEQFF
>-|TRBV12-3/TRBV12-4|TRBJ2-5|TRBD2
TGTGCCAGCAGTTCCGGGACTAGCATCGGGGAGACCCAGTACTTC
CASSSGTSIGETQYF
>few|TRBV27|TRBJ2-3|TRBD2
TGTGCCAGCAGTTTATCGATTTTGCTAGCGGGGCGGAGAGATACGCAGTATTTT
CASSLSILLAGRRDTQYF
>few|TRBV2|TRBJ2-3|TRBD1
TGTGCCAGCAATCCGGGACAGGGAATCCCCACAGATACGCAGTATTTT
CASNPGQGIPTDTQYF
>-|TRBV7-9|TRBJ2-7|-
TGTGCCAGCAGCTTAGCGAAAACAAACGAGCAGTACTTC
CASSLAKTNEQYF
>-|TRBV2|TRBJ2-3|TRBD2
TGTGCCAGAGGGGAGGGTGGCACAGATACGCAGTATTTT
CARGEGGTDTQYF
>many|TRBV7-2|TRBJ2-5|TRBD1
TGTGCCAGCAGCTCACAGGGGGAGCCAGAGACCCAGTACTTC
CASSSQGEPETQYF